This TCR beta chain emerged from a study of early T cells in non-severe SARS-CoV-2 infection. At the level of the study: Unpaired chains resulted from sequencing bulk RNA of unsorted whole blood. The study, taken as a whole, reports: Anti-spike CD8 specificities were favored by VDJdb matching, whose results missed private and CD4 specificities.

This clonotype occurred a few times. Its specificity is unknown. Attachment of unique molecular identifiers was made to individual cDNA molecules. TCRdb processed the 5' RACE reads anew with MiXCR; each CDR3 protein has one entry. The data show 90,000 to 120,000 distinct CDR3 sequences, over 10% seen once. Germline V gene sequence: CDR1 SGHNT, CDR2 YYREEE (reference sequence). This CDR3 is 14 amino acids long. The ends were cut back, 5 bases at V and 2 bases at J, with 13 bases in the middle. The clonotype was recovered from an adult who was a healthcare worker with PCR-confirmed SARS-CoV-2 infection or an uninfected control (not recorded which). The V call is TRBV5-4, the J call TRBJ2-5; D might be TRBD1 (5 bases). The sequenced sample consisted of whole blood. The CDR3 nucleotides are TGTGCCAGCAGGCAGGGAAGATATCAAGAGACCCAGTACTTC. Amino acids: CASRQGRYQETQYF.